Below, 2 T cell receptor beta chains from the same sample are listed, as sequenced in a study of blood T cell repertoires in COVID-19. TCRdb's copy holds only in-frame clones and misses some; the assay was immunoSEQ multiplex PCR. Of 200,000 to 300,000 clones in the sample, roughly 85% are singletons; the top ten hold approximately 8.6%. Sequencing was done on a sample of PBMCs or T cells enriched from blood (not recorded which). Receptor source: a woman between 45 and 65 years old with acute COVID-19.

This clone was counted a few times. This chain joins TRBV9 and TRBJ1-3, with no clear D. Germline V gene lookup returns CDR1 SGDLS and CDR2 YYNGEE. The CDR3 runs to 19 residues. V was trimmed by 0 bases and J by 0 bases, leaving 19 bases between them. The CDR3 is CASSVGQAGPRSSGNTIYF. The CDR3 nucleotides read TGTGCCAGCAGCGTAGGGCAGGCCGGTCCTCGATCCTCTGGAAACACCATATATTTT.

The CDR3 coding sequence is TGTGCCAGCAGTTACGGACTCTGGCAGACTTCACCCCTCCACTTT. Protein: CASSYGLWQTSPLHF. The chain carries TRBV6-5 and TRBJ1-6; the D is unclear. The CDR3 contains 15 residues. Trimming took off 2 bases at V and 9 bases at J, with 14 bases between the two ends. The germline CDR1 and CDR2 sequences are MNHEY and SVGAGI.